Below, 17 T cell receptor beta chains from the same sample are listed, as sequenced in a study of T cell repertoires in cytomegalovirus infection. Each CDR3 protein is one row after TCRdb ran MiXCR on the reads. The top ten clones hold 18% of a sample with hundreds of thousands of distinct CDR3 sequences, 30% to 35% of them seen once. These receptors are not linked to any known antigen. The material sequenced was cultured PBMCs, taken from culture after CMV antigen stimulation. The receptors originated from a human donor in good health (CMV status not recorded). Some clones in this sample may be carry-over from other donors' samples.

V is TRBV2 and J is TRBJ2-1; 8 bases line up with TRBD2. Losses at the gene ends were 3 bases for V and 5 bases for J; bases not matched to a gene: 6. Germline CDR1 SNHLY, CDR2 FYNNEI. The CDR3 runs to 15 residues. CDR3 DNA: TGTGCCAGCAGTGAGACGGGGGGGGCCGACAATGAGCAGTTCTTC. Translated: CASSETGGADNEQFF.

This clonotype was counted between two and nine times. V usage is TRBV19 and J usage is TRBJ2-7, with TRBD1 as a possible D gene (5 bases). CDR1 and CDR2 (germline): LNHDA, SQIVND (reference sequence). CDR3 size: 14 residues. The V and J ends lost 9 bases and 3 bases respectively, with 18 bases between them. CDR3 region: CASKQSGNIYEQYF. The CDR3 DNA reads TGTGCCAGCAAGCAATCAGGGAACATCTACGAGCAGTACTTC.

The chain joins TRBV7-9 to TRBJ2-3; 11 positions agree with TRBD2. V was pared by 8 bases and J by 0 bases, with 1 base of the junction left unmatched. The CDR3 spans 14 residues. Germline V gives CDR1 SEHNR, CDR2 FQNEAQ (reference sequence). The CDR3 loop is CASGTSGSTDTQYF. CDR3 in DNA: TGTGCCAGCGGGACTAGCGGTAGCACAGATACGCAGTATTTT.

The chain employs TRBV5-4 and TRBJ2-5, with 7 bases matching TRBD2. Germline-derived CDR1 and CDR2 are SGHNT and YYREEE (reference sequence). V lost 4 bases, J lost 3 bases, and 9 bases stayed unmatched. The CDR3 is made up of 15 amino acids. The CDR3 DNA reads as TGTGCCAGCAGCCCGCGAGCGGGGACTGAAGAGACCCAGTACTTC. Translation gives CASSPRAGTEETQYF.

The CDR3 protein is CASSNSNPGQTYEQYF. The CDR3 DNA sequence: TGTGCCAGCAGCAACTCAAATCCGGGACAGACCTACGAGCAGTACTTC. V gene TRBV7-2 combines with J gene TRBJ2-7, with 7 positions matching TRBD1. CDR3 size: 16 residues. Germline CDR1 reads SGHTA; CDR2 reads FQGNSA. V was clipped by 5 bases and J by 2 bases; unmatched bases: 12.

The chain carries TRBV7-8 and TRBJ2-3; the D is unclear. V lost 5 bases, J lost 4 bases, and 16 bases lay in between. Germline-derived CDR1 and CDR2 are SGHVS and FQNEAQ. CDR3 size: 15 residues. The CDR3 sequence is CASSLEDDWSDTQYF. The CDR3 DNA sequence: TGTGCCAGCAGCCTAGAAGACGACTGGTCAGATACGCAGTATTTT.

This clonotype was found many times. The chain joins TRBV7-2 to TRBJ2-2, with 11 bases lining up with TRBD2. CDR3 length: 17 residues. The trim removed 1 base at V and 7 bases at J, leaving 8 bases unmatched. Germline CDR1 reads SGHTA; CDR2 reads FQGNSA. In nucleotides, the CDR3 is TGTGCCAGCAGCTTAGTTAGCGGGAGGGCCCGGTTCGGGGAGCTGTTTTTT. This encodes CASSLVSGRARFGELFF.

The chain is built from TRBV7-2 and TRBJ1-5, with D perhaps matching TRBD1 (6 bases). Trimming removed 6 bases at V and 5 bases at J, with 17 bases between. CDR3 length: 15 residues. The V gene's germline CDR1 is SGHTA and CDR2 FQGNSA. Here the CDR3 reads CASSPQTGPHQPQHF. The CDR3 coding sequence is TGTGCCAGCAGTCCTCAAACAGGGCCTCATCAGCCCCAGCATTTT.

This chain joins TRBV12-3 or TRBV12-4 and TRBJ2-3; D gene unclear. CDR3 length: 13 residues. V was shortened by 6 bases and J by 2 bases, with 9 bases between the two germline ends. The CDR3 coding sequence is TGTGCCAGCAGGACCACCAACACAGATACGCAGTATTTT. Amino acids: CASRTTNTDTQYF.

The sample holds a few counts of this clonotype. The rearrangement links TRBV7-6 to TRBJ2-5; D is uncertain. From germline, CDR1 is SGHVS and CDR2 FNYEAQ. There are 15 residues in the CDR3. V shed 1 base and J shed 2 bases, with 11 bases lying between them. In DNA form, the CDR3 reads TGTGCCAGCAGCTTAGGGTTCTACTCACAAGAGACCCAGTACTTC. Amino acid sequence: CASSLGFYSQETQYF.

This sequence joins TRBV2 and TRBJ1-1; D remains unclear. This CDR3 comprises 13 residues. Trimming left V 7 bases short and J 5 bases short, with 14 bases between. CDR1 SNHLY and CDR2 FYNNEI come from the germline V gene. The CDR3 DNA sequence: TGTGCCAGCAAAGGGTTCGCTCGGACTGAAGCTTTCTTT. Protein: CASKGFARTEAFF.

This chain links TRBV27 with TRBJ1-5, with D perhaps TRBD1 (5 bases). Germline V gene data show CDR1 as MNHEY and CDR2 as SMNVEV (reference sequence). V lost 4 bases, J lost 3 bases, and 22 bases lay in between. The CDR3 length is 18 residues. CDR3 DNA: TGTGCCAGCAGTTCTCGACAGAATCACCAAAGGGACAATCAGCCCCAGCATTTT. Translating gives CASSSRQNHQRDNQPQHF.

This clonotype showed up many times. The genes are TRBV7-2 and TRBJ2-5, with 13 bases that match TRBD2. Germline V lookup: CDR1 SGHTA, CDR2 FQGNSA. The CDR3 is 20 residues long. The ends lost 1 base at V and 2 bases at J; junction bases unmatched: 13. DNA of the CDR3: TGTGCCAGCAGCTTAGTGCCCACTTACGGACTAGCGGGGGAACAAGAGACCCAGTACTTC. Translating it yields CASSLVPTYGLAGEQETQYF.

Details on this clonotype: The conserved phenylalanine or tryptophan is not found at the CDR3 terminus, so this likely reflects a read error. Because the CDR3's place on the DNA is in doubt, the DNA is left out and the CDR3 is given as listed by TCRdb. CDR3: CASGVLTGGPNEKFV. The genes are TRBV12-3 or TRBV12-4 and TRBJ2-1; no check of the table's D call, TRBD2, against the DNA was made. Counting both end residues, the CDR3 totals 15 amino acids.

This clonotype was recorded a few times. The CDR3 loop reads CASSFLQGERETQYF. CDR3 bases: TGCGCCAGCAGCTTTCTACAGGGAGAGCGAGAGACCCAGTACTTC. This chain joins TRBV5-1 and TRBJ2-5, with a weak D call TRBD1 (6 bases). CDR3 length: 15 residues. Germline lookup yields CDR1 SGHRS and CDR2 YFSETQ. The V gene lost 2 bases and the J gene lost 4 bases, with 15 bases spanning the gap.

For this clonotype: A much larger clone differs from this one at a single base, so this may be a read error. This chain links TRBV7-2 with TRBJ2-7, with no clear D. CDR1 and CDR2 (germline): SGHTA, FQGNSA. This CDR3 is built from 11 residues. The CDR3 protein is CASSVTYDQYF. The CDR3 DNA reads TGTGCCAGCAGCGTCACCTACGATCAGTACTTC. Full variable domain (outside the CDR3, taken from reference TRBV7-2 and TRBJ2-7): GAGVSQSPSNKVTEKGKDVELRCDPISGHTALYWYRQSLGQGLEFLIYFQGNSAPDKSGLPSDRFSAERTGGSVSTLTIQRTQQEDSAVYLCASSVTYDQYFGPGTRLTVT.

This clonotype occurred a few times. This chain connects TRBV7-9 to TRBJ2-2, with 9 positions matching TRBD1. Germline V gene lookup returns CDR1 SEHNR and CDR2 FQNEAQ (reference sequence). V gave up 2 bases and J gave up 2 bases; unmatched junction bases: 3. The CDR3 length is 16 residues. The CDR3 DNA reads as TGTGCCAGCAGCTTAAAACAGGGGGCAAACACCGGGGAGCTGTTTTTT. Amino acid sequence: CASSLKQGANTGELFF. Full variable domain (remainder filled in from reference TRBV7-9 and TRBJ2-2): DTGVSQNPRHKITKRGQNVTFRCDPISEHNRLYWYRQTLGQGPEFLTYFQNEAQLEKSRLLSDRFSAERPKGSFSTLEIQRTEQGDSAMYLCASSLKQGANTGELFFGEGSRLTVL.